This TCR beta chain appears in the sequencing data of a study of blood T cell repertoires in COVID-19. Whole-study context: Sample material is recorded as cDNA or gDNA derived from T cells, B-cell-depleted T cells, or PBMCs.

With V trimmed by 5 bases and J by 4 bases, 7 bases remained unmatched. The CDR3 is 17 amino acids. The germline CDR1 and CDR2 sequences are MGHDK and SYGVNS. TCRdb's copy holds only in-frame clones and misses some; the assay was immunoSEQ multiplex PCR. The data show about 160,000 clones, about 81% seen once. The rearrangement links TRBV25-1 to TRBJ2-3; TRBD2 agrees at 15 bases. The receptor was isolated from a woman older than 75 with acute or convalescent COVID-19. Sequencing was carried out using peripheral blood. The CDR3, as DNA: TGTGCCAGCAGTCCCGGGACTAGCGGGGGGAAGGCAGATACGCAGTATTTT. This codes for CASSPGTSGGKADTQYF.